Below, 7 T cell receptor beta chains from the same sample are listed, as sequenced in a study of blood T cell repertoires in COVID-19. Generated by immunoSEQ multiplex PCR, the TCRdb table keeps only in-frame clones and is missing some. Of about 220,000 clones in the sample, 75% to 90% were seen once. Sample: PBMCs or T cells enriched from blood (not recorded which). The receptors were gathered from a woman younger than 30 in a cohort exposed to, infected with or recovered from COVID-19 (not recorded which).

CDR3 nucleotide sequence: TGTGCCAGTAGTATCCCAGCGGGGGGTTCGAACGAGCAGTACTTC. Translation gives CASSIPAGGSNEQYF. V and J are TRBV19 and TRBJ2-7; 9 nucleotides match TRBD2. The CDR3 length is 15 residues. V trimming: 3 bases; J trimming: 5 bases; junction bases outside the gene matches: 8. Germline assignment: CDR1 LNHDA and CDR2 SQIVND (reference sequence).

The rearrangement links TRBV9 to TRBJ2-3; no clear D gene. The CDR3 is made up of 16 amino acids. The V gene lost 4 bases and the J gene lost 2 bases, with 17 bases spanning the gap. The germline gives CDR1 SGDLS, CDR2 YYNGEE. The CDR3 here is CASSFGGGNPTDTQYF. Written as DNA, the CDR3 is TGTGCCAGCAGCTTCGGTGGCGGAAATCCCACAGATACGCAGTATTTT.

Remarks on this clone: The germline gene is not matched at one end of the junction; a read error may be the cause. The sample holds other DNA sequences that translate to the same CDR3. The chain employs TRBV3-1 (or the pseudogene TRBV3-2) and TRBJ1-1, with 7 positions matching TRBD1. The CDR3 loop spans 13 amino acids. CDR1 and CDR2 (germline): LGHDT, YNNKEL (reference sequence). The CDR3 DNA reads TGTGCCAGCAACGAGGGGGCTGACACCGAAGCTTTCTTT. It yields the protein CASNEGADTEAFF.

This chain joins TRBV7-9 and TRBJ1-4; D is unresolved. Per germline, CDR1 SEHNR and CDR2 FQNEAQ (reference sequence). The length of the CDR3 is 12 residues. The V end lost 1 base, the J end lost 11 bases, and 8 bases lay between the germline ends. CDR3 in DNA: TGTGCCAGCAGCTTAGGGAGCGGGAAACTGTTTTTT. Amino acid sequence: CASSLGSGKLFF.

This clone has only one observation. DNA for the CDR3: TGTGCCAGCAGTTTAAGGACGGGGGGCGAGACCCAGTACTTC. Translated: CASSLRTGGETQYF. This sequence joins TRBV7-9 and TRBJ2-5, with D possibly TRBD2 on 7 matching bases. The CDR3 has 14 amino acids. CDR1 and CDR2 from the germline V gene are SEHNR and FQNEAQ (reference sequence). V gave up 6 bases and J gave up 5 bases, with 16 bases separating them. The variable domain in full, completed from reference TRBV7-9 and TRBJ2-5, reads DTGVSQNPRHKITKRGQNVTFRCDPISEHNRLYWYRQTLGQGPEFLTYFQNEAQLEKSRLLSDRFSAERPKGSFSTLEIQRTEQGDSAMYLCASSLRTGGETQYFGPGTRLLVL.

This clone has just a few counts. The V and J genes are TRBV11-1 and TRBJ2-7; no clear D gene. With 3 bases removed from V and 0 bases from J, the gap between germline ends came to 9 bases. Germline V lookup: CDR1 SGHAT, CDR2 FQDESV (reference sequence). The CDR3 extends over 14 amino acids. The CDR3 region is CASSFAGSSYEQYF. CDR3 DNA sequence: TGTGCCAGCAGCTTTGCAGGTAGCTCCTACGAGCAGTACTTC.

The rearrangement joins TRBV28 to TRBJ2-5; D is uncertain. This CDR3 region has 14 residues. Trimming removed 2 bases at V and 2 bases at J, with 9 bases between. Per the germline V gene, CDR1 is MDHEN and CDR2 is SYDVKM. CDR3 region: CASSLPGPQETQYF. The CDR3 region has the DNA TGTGCCAGCAGTTTACCAGGCCCACAAGAGACCCAGTACTTC.